The entry below describes one T cell receptor beta chain. Here immunoSEQ multiplex PCR was the method, and the copy in TCRdb shows in-frame clones only, minus some. The table has under 85,000 clones, roughly 94% seen once. This sample was taken from a study of T cell changes during pregnancy in multiple sclerosis. Germline V gene lookup returns CDR1 SEHNR and CDR2 FQNEAQ (reference sequence). Deletions cut 5 bases from V and 1 base from J, with 8 bases between. The CDR3 extends over 13 amino acids. The chain employs TRBV7-9 and TRBJ2-5; perhaps TRBD1 as D (6 bases). The input for sequencing was peripheral blood, taken in the third trimester of pregnancy. This clonotype was sampled from a female donor with multiple sclerosis, enrolled in a pregnancy study. CDR3 loop: CASSHRVQETQYF. For the CDR3, the DNA is TGTGCCAGCAGCCACAGGGTCCAAGAGACCCAGTACTTC. The full variable domain, rest sourced from reference TRBV7-9 and TRBJ2-5, is DTGVSQNPRHKITKRGQNVTFRCDPISEHNRLYWYRQTLGQGPEFLTYFQNEAQLEKSRLLSDRFSAERPKGSFSTLEIQRTEQGDSAMYLCASSHRVQETQYFGPGTRLLVL.